Following are 18 T cell receptor beta chains from one sample sequenced in a study of CD4 T cells in relation to SARS-CoV-2 and coronaviruses. The antigens these receptors bind are not known. CD4+ T cells from unexposed donors were obtained before the COVID-19 pandemic (2011-2018). The cells were cultured for less than twelve days before CD4+ T cells were isolated. Assay used: immunoSEQ multiplex PCR; TCRdb lists only in-frame clones, some missing. The table includes roughly 20,000 clones, 78% detected once. The specimen was CD4+ T cells from PBMCs, cultured in vitro. The receptors were gathered from a human donor in good health.

The chain combines TRBV9 with TRBJ1-2; tentative D call: TRBD1 (6 bases). CDR3 length equals 14 residues. The V gene lost 4 bases and the J gene lost 8 bases, with 18 bases spanning the gap. Germline V gene lookup returns CDR1 SGDLS and CDR2 YYNGEE. The CDR3 region has the DNA TGTGCCAGCAGCTTCGAGCCCAGGGGCGGCGGCTACACCTTC. This translates into CASSFEPRGGGYTF.

The V call is TRBV7-3, the J call TRBJ1-6; 7 bases line up with TRBD1. Trimming took 5 bases from V and 8 from J; bases not matched to a gene: 6. CDR1 and CDR2 from the germline V gene are SGHTA and FQGTGA. The CDR3 totals 14 residues. The CDR3 protein is CASSIQGPDSPLHF. CDR3 nucleotide sequence: TGTGCCAGCAGCATACAGGGGCCGGATTCACCCCTCCACTTT.

The chain combines TRBV9 with TRBJ1-3; a weak D match, TRBD1 (6 bases). The ends were cut back, 4 bases at V and 3 bases at J, with 20 bases in the middle. This CDR3 spans 17 amino acids. Germline V CDR1 and CDR2: SGDLS, YYNGEE. The CDR3 spells CASSPTTRGKGGNTIYF. The CDR3 bases are TGTGCCAGCAGCCCCACCACCAGGGGAAAGGGTGGAAACACCATATATTTT.

The chain recombines TRBV7-8 with TRBJ2-5; 9 bases map to TRBD1. Trimming removed 1 base from V and 5 bases from J; junction bases left unmatched: 5. This CDR3 contains 15 residues. Germline CDR1 SGHVS, CDR2 FQNEAQ. The CDR3 loop is CASSLGGTGWETQYF. The CDR3 bases are TGTGCCAGCAGCTTAGGGGGGACAGGGTGGGAGACCCAGTACTTC.

The V gene is TRBV4-1, the J gene TRBJ1-2, with D unclear. Germline V lookup: CDR1 MGHRA, CDR2 YSYEKL. Trimming removed 1 base at V and 4 bases at J, with 28 bases between. CDR3 length equals 20 residues. The CDR3 sequence is CASSQGREMKREQRFYGYTF. The CDR3 nucleotides read TGCGCCAGCAGCCAAGGGAGGGAGATGAAAAGGGAACAGCGATTCTATGGCTACACCTTC.

This clone was counted between two and nine times. The V and J genes are TRBV27 and TRBJ2-3, with unresolved D. Per germline, CDR1 MNHEY and CDR2 SMNVEV (reference sequence). V was clipped by 5 bases and J by 1 base, with 10 bases between them. The length of the CDR3 is 14 residues. For the CDR3, the DNA is TGTGCCAGCAGTAGGCTAGACCGCACAGATACGCAGTATTTT. Amino acids: CASSRLDRTDTQYF.

V and J are TRBV7-9 and TRBJ1-6, with D unresolved. With 2 bases removed from V and 7 bases from J, the gap between germline ends came to 9 bases. CDR1 is SEHNR, CDR2 FQNEAQ, per germline (reference sequence). The CDR3 contains 14 residues. The CDR3 sequence is CASSLTLGNSPLHF. The CDR3 bases are TGTGCCAGCAGCTTAACCCTGGGCAATTCACCCCTCCACTTT.

The DNA for the CDR3 is TGTGCCAGTAGGGGGACAGGGGGCTCTGGGGCCAACGTCCTGACTTTC. Its translation is CASRGTGGSGANVLTF. The V and J genes are TRBV19 and TRBJ2-6, with TRBD1 matching over 11 bases. Looked up from germline, CDR1 is LNHDA and CDR2 is SQIVND (reference sequence). V was pared by 6 bases and J by 0 bases, with 1 base of the junction left unmatched. CDR3 size: 16 residues.

V usage is TRBV13 and J usage is TRBJ2-6, with D tentatively TRBD2 (6 bases). Germline CDR1 reads PRHDT; CDR2 reads FYEKMQ (reference sequence). The CDR3 is 17 residues long. V lost 2 bases and J lost 0, with 11 bases in between. CDR3 residues: CASSLLLARSGANVLTF. In DNA, the CDR3 is TGTGCCAGCAGCTTACTACTAGCCCGCTCTGGGGCCAACGTCCTGACTTTC.

The gene calls are TRBV5-6 and TRBJ2-3; 7 bases map to TRBD2. Trimming removed 6 bases from V and 3 bases from J; junction bases left unmatched: 4. Looked up from germline, CDR1 is SGHDT and CDR2 is YYEEEE. The CDR3 sequence is 13 residues long. The CDR3 DNA follows: TGTGCCAGCACCGGACTAGGAACAGATACGCAGTATTTT. Protein product: CASTGLGTDTQYF.

This clone appeared a single time. The chain employs TRBV6-5 and TRBJ2-2; no definite D call. The CDR3 runs 14 residues. The V gene lost 7 bases and the J gene lost 2 bases, with 11 bases spanning the gap. Germline loops: CDR1 MNHEY, CDR2 SVGAGI. This CDR3 is CASTFKGNTGELFF. The CDR3 DNA sequence: TGTGCCAGCACCTTTAAGGGAAACACCGGGGAGCTGTTTTTT.

The CDR3 DNA reads as TGTGCCAGCTCACCTCCGGGCTCTGTCATGAACACTGAAGCTTTCTTT. It translates to CASSPPGSVMNTEAFF. This chain uses TRBV18 with TRBJ1-1; D is unclear. The V and J ends lost 3 bases and 0 bases respectively, with 14 bases between them. CDR3 length equals 16 residues. Germline V gives CDR1 KGHSH, CDR2 LQKENI.

The chain has TRBV6-5 and TRBJ1-4; 10 nucleotides match TRBD1. This CDR3 comprises 15 residues. The junction had 4 bases not matched to a gene; V was cut back by 2 bases and J by 7 bases. Germline CDR1 reads MNHEY; CDR2 reads SVGAGI. This chain's CDR3 is CASSYVGQGIEKLFF. The CDR3 DNA reads TGTGCCAGCAGTTACGTGGGACAGGGGATTGAAAAACTGTTTTTT.

The J gene is TRBJ2-5, the V gene TRBV18, with D possibly matching TRBD2 (7 bases). This CDR3 region has 16 residues. Germline-derived CDR1 and CDR2 are KGHSH and LQKENI. V lost 0 bases and J 5 bases, leaving 16 bases between the germline ends. DNA of the CDR3: TGTGCCAGCTCACCACCGACTAGCACAAGGGGGGAGACCCAGTACTTC. This encodes CASSPPTSTRGETQYF.

The V and J genes are TRBV25-1 and TRBJ2-3, with D uncertain. The CDR3 is made up of 13 amino acids. Germline CDR1 MGHDK, CDR2 SYGVNS. The V gene lost 7 bases and the J gene lost 1 base, with 9 bases spanning the gap. The CDR3 DNA reads TGTGCCAGCAAGGTCCCTGGCACAGATACGCAGTATTTT. Translated, it gives CASKVPGTDTQYF. The full variable domain, completed using reference TRBV25-1 and TRBJ2-3, is EADIYQTPRYLVIGTGKKITLECSQTMGHDKMYWYQQDPGMELHLIHYSYGVNSTEKGDLSSESTVSRIRTEHFPLTLESARPSHTSQYLCASKVPGTDTQYFGPGTRLTVL.

The V call is TRBV7-9, the J call TRBJ1-2; D ambiguous. This CDR3 region has 14 residues. The germline gives CDR1 SEHNR, CDR2 FQNEAQ (reference sequence). Trimming removed 0 bases at V and 6 bases at J, with 11 bases between. The CDR3 region is CASSLAGWSDGYTF. The CDR3 bases are TGTGCCAGCAGCTTAGCGGGCTGGAGCGATGGCTACACCTTC.

The chain has TRBV5-8 and TRBJ1-3, with TRBD1 matching 9 bases. The CDR3 runs 14 residues. Germline trimming cut 4 bases from V and 4 bases from J; bases unmatched to any gene: 3. Germline assignment: CDR1 SGHTS and CDR2 YDEGEE. The CDR3: CASSRTGEGNTIYF. The CDR3 DNA follows: TGTGCCAGCAGCCGGACAGGGGAAGGAAACACCATATATTTT.

V usage is TRBV30 and J usage is TRBJ1-2; TRBD1 is a possible D gene (6 bases). This CDR3 comprises 14 residues. V was clipped by 2 bases and J by 0 bases, with 10 bases between them. Per germline, CDR1 GTSNPN and CDR2 SVGIG (reference sequence). The CDR3 sequence is CAWSTGQTNYGYTF. The CDR3 nucleotides are TGTGCCTGGAGTACCGGACAGACTAACTATGGCTACACCTTC.